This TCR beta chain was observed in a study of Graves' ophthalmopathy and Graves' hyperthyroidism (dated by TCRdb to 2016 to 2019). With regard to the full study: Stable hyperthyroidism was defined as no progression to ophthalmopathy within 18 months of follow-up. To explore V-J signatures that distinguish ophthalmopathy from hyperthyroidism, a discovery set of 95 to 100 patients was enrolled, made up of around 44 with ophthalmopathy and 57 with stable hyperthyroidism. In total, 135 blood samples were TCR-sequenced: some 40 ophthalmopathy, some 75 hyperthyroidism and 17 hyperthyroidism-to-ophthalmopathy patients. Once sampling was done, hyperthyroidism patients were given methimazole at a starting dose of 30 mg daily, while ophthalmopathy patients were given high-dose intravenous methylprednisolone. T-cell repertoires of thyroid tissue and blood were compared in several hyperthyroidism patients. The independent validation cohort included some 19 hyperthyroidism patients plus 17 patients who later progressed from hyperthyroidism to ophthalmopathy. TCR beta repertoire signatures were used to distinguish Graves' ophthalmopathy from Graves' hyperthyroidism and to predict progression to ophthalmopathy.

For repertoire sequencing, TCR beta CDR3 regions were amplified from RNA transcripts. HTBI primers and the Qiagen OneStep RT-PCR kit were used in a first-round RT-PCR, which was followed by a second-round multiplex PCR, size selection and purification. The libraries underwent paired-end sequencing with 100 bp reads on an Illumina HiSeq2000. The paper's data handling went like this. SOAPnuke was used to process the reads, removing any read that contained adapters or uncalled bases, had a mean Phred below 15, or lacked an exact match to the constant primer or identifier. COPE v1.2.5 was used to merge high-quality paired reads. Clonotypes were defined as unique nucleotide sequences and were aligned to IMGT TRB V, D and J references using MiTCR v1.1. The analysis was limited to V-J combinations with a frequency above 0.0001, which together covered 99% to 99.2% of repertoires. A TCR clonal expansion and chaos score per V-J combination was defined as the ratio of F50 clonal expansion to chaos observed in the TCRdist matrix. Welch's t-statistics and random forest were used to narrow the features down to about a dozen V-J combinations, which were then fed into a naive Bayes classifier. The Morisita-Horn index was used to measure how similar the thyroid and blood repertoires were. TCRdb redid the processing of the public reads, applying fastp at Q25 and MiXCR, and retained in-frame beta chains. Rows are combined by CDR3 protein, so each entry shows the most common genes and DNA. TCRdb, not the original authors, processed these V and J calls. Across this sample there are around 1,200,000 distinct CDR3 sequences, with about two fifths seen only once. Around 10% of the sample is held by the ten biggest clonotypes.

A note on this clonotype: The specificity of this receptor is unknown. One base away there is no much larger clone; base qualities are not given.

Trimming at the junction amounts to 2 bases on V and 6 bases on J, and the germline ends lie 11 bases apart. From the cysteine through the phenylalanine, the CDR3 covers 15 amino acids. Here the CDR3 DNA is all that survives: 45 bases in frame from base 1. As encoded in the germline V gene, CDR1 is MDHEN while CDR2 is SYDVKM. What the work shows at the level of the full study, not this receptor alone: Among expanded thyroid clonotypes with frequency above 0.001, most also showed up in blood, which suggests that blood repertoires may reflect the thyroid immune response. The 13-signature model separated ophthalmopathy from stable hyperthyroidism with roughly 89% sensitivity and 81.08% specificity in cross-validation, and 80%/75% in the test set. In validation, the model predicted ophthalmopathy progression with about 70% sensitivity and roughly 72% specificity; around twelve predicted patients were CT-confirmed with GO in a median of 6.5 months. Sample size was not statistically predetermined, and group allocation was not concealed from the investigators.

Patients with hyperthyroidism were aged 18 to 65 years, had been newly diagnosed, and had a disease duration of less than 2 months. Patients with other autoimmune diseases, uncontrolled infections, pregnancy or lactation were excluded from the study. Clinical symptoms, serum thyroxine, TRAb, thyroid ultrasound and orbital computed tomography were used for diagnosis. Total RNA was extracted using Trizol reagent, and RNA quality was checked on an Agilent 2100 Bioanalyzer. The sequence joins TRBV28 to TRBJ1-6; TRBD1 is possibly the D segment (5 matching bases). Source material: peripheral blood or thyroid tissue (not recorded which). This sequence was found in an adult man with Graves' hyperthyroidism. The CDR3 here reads CASSLQGPSNSPLHF. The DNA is TGTGCCAGCAGTTTACAGGGTCCCTCTAATTCACCCCTCCACTTT.